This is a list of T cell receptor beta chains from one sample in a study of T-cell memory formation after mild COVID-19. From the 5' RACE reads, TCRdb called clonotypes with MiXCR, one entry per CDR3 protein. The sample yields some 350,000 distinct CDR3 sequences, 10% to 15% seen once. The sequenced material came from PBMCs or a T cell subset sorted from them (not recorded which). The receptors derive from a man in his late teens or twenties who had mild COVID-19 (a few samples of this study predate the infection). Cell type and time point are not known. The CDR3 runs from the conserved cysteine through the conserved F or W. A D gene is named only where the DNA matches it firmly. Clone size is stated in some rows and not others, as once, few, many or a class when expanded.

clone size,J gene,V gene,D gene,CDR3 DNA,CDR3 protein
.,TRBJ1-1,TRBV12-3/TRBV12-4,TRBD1,TGTGCCAGCAGTTCGGGTTCACAGGGGGCCGGTGAAGCTTTCTTT,CASSSGSQGAGEAFF
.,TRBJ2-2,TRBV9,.,TGTGCCAGCAGCGCGGCAGGGGCGAACACCGGGGAGCTGTTTTTT,CASSAAGANTGELFF
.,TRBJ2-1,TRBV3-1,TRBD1,TGTGCCAGCAGCCAAGGAGCAGGGGGTGAGCAGTTCTTC,CASSQGAGGEQFF
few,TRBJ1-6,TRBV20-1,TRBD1,TGCAGTGCTAGAGTTTCGGGAGGGACAGACAATTCACCCCTCCACTTT,CSARVSGGTDNSPLHF
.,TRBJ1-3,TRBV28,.,TGTGCCAGCACCCTGGCAGGGTACAACACCATATATTTT,CASTLAGYNTIYF
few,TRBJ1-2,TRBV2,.,TGTGCCAGCAGTGATGCTGGCTACACCTTC,CASSDAGYTF
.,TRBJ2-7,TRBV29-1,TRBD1,TGCAGCGTTGTCACAGACAGGGTCGGATCCTACGAGCAGTACTTC,CSVVTDRVGSYEQYF
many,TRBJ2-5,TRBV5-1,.,TGTGCCAGCAGCTTGGCCGGGGGCGGGGAGACCCAGTACTTC,CASSLAGGGETQYF
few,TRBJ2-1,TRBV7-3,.,TGTGCCAGCAGCCCCCGGGGGTCCTACAATGAGCAGTTCTTC,CASSPRGSYNEQFF
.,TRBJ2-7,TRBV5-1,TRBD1,TGCGCCAGCAGCCCGGGCTCCGGGACAGTAACCTACGAGCAGTACTTC,CASSPGSGTVTYEQYF